Below, one TCR beta chain is given with its context. This record comes from a study of early T cells in non-severe SARS-CoV-2 infection. TCRdb independently ran MiXCR on the 5' RACE reads; one entry per CDR3 protein. The sample carries roughly 83,000 distinct CDR3 sequences, about 10% recorded once. Germline CDR1 reads SGHRS; CDR2 reads YFSETQ. CDR3 length: 14 residues. V was clipped by 4 bases and J by 6 bases; unmatched bases: 6. The sequencing here drew on whole blood, taken at baseline. V and J are TRBV5-1 and TRBJ2-2; TRBD1 agrees at 7 bases. The clonotype comes from an adult who was a healthcare worker with PCR-confirmed SARS-CoV-2 infection or an uninfected control (not recorded which). DNA for the CDR3: TGCGCCAGCAGCATCAACAGGGGATCCGGGGAGCTGTTTTTT. The encoded protein is CASSINRGSGELFF.